This record covers a single TCR beta chain. This record belongs to a study of CD8 T cells in ankylosing spondylitis. Each TCR beta library was made by quantitative 5'-RACE that incorporated molecular barcodes. TCRdb reprocessed the 5' RACE reads with MiXCR, giving one entry per CDR3 protein. The sample carries some 37,000 distinct CDR3 sequences, approximately 15% recorded once. Germline V gives CDR1 SGHAT, CDR2 FQNNGV. Trimming removed 2 bases from V and 5 bases from J, with 10 bases in between. The CDR3 has 14 amino acids. The V and J genes are TRBV11-2 and TRBJ2-1; no reliable D call. Source material: blood. The sequence derives from a male donor with ankylosing spondylitis or in good health (not recorded which). CDR3 protein: CASSLSRANNEQFF. In DNA, the CDR3 is TGTGCCAGCAGCTTATCCCGGGCCAACAATGAGCAGTTCTTC.